One sample yielded the 11 T cell receptor beta chains listed below, sequenced in a study of CD4 T cells in relation to SARS-CoV-2 and coronaviruses. CD4+ T cells from unexposed donors were obtained before the COVID-19 pandemic (2011-2018). Isolation of CD4+ T cells took place after around 11 days in culture. Sequencing used immunoSEQ multiplex PCR; TCRdb keeps in-frame clones, though not all of them. The table lists 25,000 to 30,000 clones, about 80% of them singletons. No antigen has been assigned to these receptors. Material for sequencing was CD4+ T cells from PBMCs, cultured in vitro. The receptors come from a human donor in good health.

CDR3 in DNA: TGTGCCAGCAGTCCGATAGCGGTCCGGGGGTCCCAGTACTTC. Its translation: CASSPIAVRGSQYF. The chain uses TRBV27 and TRBJ2-5; possible D gene TRBD2, 6 bases. This CDR3 contains 14 residues. CDR1 MNHEY and CDR2 SMNVEV come from the germline V gene (reference sequence). Deletions cut 5 bases from V and 9 bases from J, with 19 bases between.

The J gene is TRBJ2-7, the V gene TRBV6-2 or TRBV6-3; D unclear. Trimming stripped 5 bases from V and 2 bases from J, with 7 bases between. CDR3 length equals 12 residues. The V gene's germline CDR1 is MNHEY and CDR2 SVGEGT. The CDR3 protein is CASSLRTYEQYF. The DNA for the CDR3 is TGTGCCAGCAGTCTGCGGACCTACGAGCAGTACTTC.

The chain has TRBV24-1 and TRBJ2-2; D is perhaps TRBD1 (6 bases). CDR3 length: 16 amino acids. The germline gives CDR1 KGHDR, CDR2 SFDVKD. The germline V and J ends were trimmed by 3 bases and 0 bases, with 10 bases remaining between them. The CDR3, as DNA: TGTGCCACCAGTGATCCGACAGGCTCGAACACCGGGGAGCTGTTTTTT. It specifies CATSDPTGSNTGELFF.

The chain links TRBV2 to TRBJ2-1; D perhaps matches TRBD2 (5 bases). The CDR3 has 16 amino acids. The germline V and J ends were trimmed by 6 bases and 0 bases, with 15 bases remaining between them. The V gene's germline CDR1 is SNHLY and CDR2 FYNNEI. DNA of the CDR3: TGTGCCAGCAGCCGGACTCTACAAAGCTCCTACAATGAGCAGTTCTTC. Amino acid sequence: CASSRTLQSSYNEQFF.

The chain carries TRBV18 and TRBJ1-2; D ambiguous. The CDR3 sequence is 12 residues long. CDR1 is KGHSH, CDR2 LQKENI, per germline. V was pared by 3 bases and J by 6 bases, with 8 bases between. The CDR3 protein is CASSPDRDGYTF. The CDR3 region has the DNA TGTGCCAGCTCACCGGATCGTGATGGCTACACCTTC.

V is TRBV6-2 or TRBV6-3 and J is TRBJ2-7; 9 nucleotides line up with TRBD1. The V gene's germline CDR1 is MNHEY and CDR2 SVGEGT. V was pared by 2 bases and J by 5 bases, with 10 bases of the junction left unmatched. The CDR3 runs 16 residues. DNA of the CDR3: TGTGCCAGCAGTTACAAAGTGGGACAGGGTATCGACGAGCAGTACTTC. Its translation is CASSYKVGQGIDEQYF.

The chain has TRBV6-6 and TRBJ1-2; no firm D call. The CDR3 has 11 amino acids. In germline, CDR1 is MNHNY, CDR2 SVGAGI (reference sequence). V was pared by 6 bases and J by 10 bases, with 12 bases between. The CDR3 DNA sequence: TGTGCCAGCAGCCCTTCGTACGACTACACCTTC. Its protein is CASSPSYDYTF.

The chain combines TRBV7-2 with TRBJ2-1; D uncertain. Germline V CDR1 and CDR2: SGHTA, FQGNSA. This CDR3 contains 15 residues. V shed 5 bases and J shed 1 base, with 12 bases lying between them. CDR3 region: CASSRFRISYNEQFF. The CDR3, as DNA: TGTGCCAGCAGCCGGTTTCGCATTTCCTACAATGAGCAGTTCTTC.

The genes are TRBV6-1 and TRBJ1-1; TRBD1 agrees at 9 bases. The germline CDR1 and CDR2 sequences are MNHNS and SASEGT. The CDR3 extends over 14 amino acids. V lost 4 bases, J lost 2 bases, and 2 bases stayed unmatched. In nucleotides, the CDR3 is TGTGCCAGCAGTGTGGGACAGGGAAACACTGAAGCTTTCTTT. It yields the protein CASSVGQGNTEAFF.

J is TRBJ2-3 and V is TRBV3-1 (or the pseudogene TRBV3-2); D possibly uses TRBD1 or TRBD2 (5 bases each). The CDR3 runs 17 residues. Germline CDR1 and CDR2: LGHDT and YNNKEL (reference sequence). V lost 0 bases, J lost 2 bases, and 15 bases lay in between. The DNA for the CDR3 is TGTGCCAGCAGCCAAGATCTAAGGGACCTTCACACAGATACGCAGTATTTT. This translates into CASSQDLRDLHTDTQYF.

The chain joins TRBV4-1 to TRBJ2-2, with 13 bases lining up with TRBD2. Germline CDR1 reads MGHRA; CDR2 reads YSYEKL. Unmatched junction bases numbered 7, after V lost 1 base and J lost 5 bases. The CDR3 loop spans 18 amino acids. CDR3 DNA: TGCGCCAGCAGCCAAGCTGGACTAGCGGGAGTAGGGACCGGGGAGCTGTTTTTT. Its translation: CASSQAGLAGVGTGELFF.